This TCR beta chain comes out of a study of T cells in Graves' hyperthyroidism and ophthalmopathy. Overall study findings and caveats: Onset of ophthalmopathy came a median roughly 6.9 months after the model predicted it. Among thyroid clonotypes expanded above 0.001, most also appeared in blood.

On this clonotype: The antigen is not known.

Germline-derived CDR1 and CDR2 are LNHNV and YYDKDF (reference sequence). Trimming took 5 bases from V and 4 from J; bases not matched to a gene: 10. The CDR3 runs to 15 residues. Authors of the study amplified TCR beta CDR3 regions from RNA transcripts. Researchers ran a first-round RT-PCR on the TCR CDR3 using the HTBI primer set. Each CDR3 protein is one row after TCRdb ran MiXCR on the multiplex PCR reads. The data show approximately 98,000 distinct CDR3 sequences, 40% seen once. When ophthalmopathy did not progress within 18 months, Graves' hyperthyroidism was considered stable. Exclusion followed for patients with uncontrolled infection, other autoimmune disease, pregnancy or lactation.

This clonotype originated in a woman aged 25 to 39 with Graves' hyperthyroidism. The sequenced material came from peripheral blood or thyroid tissue (not recorded which). The chain joins TRBV15 to TRBJ2-7; 8 bases match TRBD1. CDR3 sequence: CATSQTATGVYEQYF. For the CDR3, the DNA is TGTGCCACCAGCCAAACTGCGACAGGGGTGTACGAGCAGTACTTC.